A single sample gave rise to the 26 T cell receptor beta chains below, sequenced in a study of T-cell reconstitution after alpha-beta-depleted transplantation in children. Library preparation (for TCRbeta) was performed with unique molecular identifiers. TCRdb re-derived calls from the PCR reads in MiXCR, one entry per CDR3 protein. The table includes around 440,000 distinct CDR3 sequences, around 15% detected once. This specimen was PBMCs, mostly from graft donor cells, taken 360 days after TCRalphabeta/CD19-depleted stem cell transplant. These receptors originate from a boy less than two years old who had a stem cell transplant for Wiskott-Aldrich syndrome, so the T cells may come from the graft donor.

The chain joins TRBV4-1 to TRBJ2-7; 8 positions agree with TRBD2. The CDR3 spans 19 residues. In germline, CDR1 is MGHRA, CDR2 YSYEKL. V lost 0 bases, J lost 5 bases, and 18 bases stayed unmatched. The CDR3 region has the DNA TGCGCCAGCAGCCAAGATGAGGGGACTAGTGGGGTCCCGGCTGACGAGCAGTACTTC. Amino acid sequence: CASSQDEGTSGVPADEQYF.

The genes are TRBV4-1 and TRBJ1-1; the match to TRBD1 covers 7 bases. V was pared by 0 bases and J by 1 base, with 8 bases of the junction left unmatched. Germline V gene sequence: CDR1 MGHRA, CDR2 YSYEKL. The CDR3 is 17 amino acids. DNA of the CDR3: TGCGCCAGCAGCCAAGACCTTACAGGGGCATCGAACACTGAAGCTTTCTTT. Its translation is CASSQDLTGASNTEAFF.

The gene calls are TRBV10-3 and TRBJ1-5, with D perhaps matching TRBD1 (5 bases). The CDR3 is 14 residues long. V lost 6 bases, J lost 2 bases, and 11 bases lay in between. Germline V gives CDR1 ENHRY, CDR2 SYGVKD. CDR3 DNA sequence: TGTGCCATCAGCCAGGGTTACGGCAATCAGCCCCAGCATTTT. As protein: CAISQGYGNQPQHF.

In this sample, this clonotype turned up a few times. The chain combines TRBV7-8 with TRBJ2-5; TRBD2 matches 8 bases. J lost 4 bases, V lost 2 bases, and 6 bases had no gene match. The CDR3 has 15 residues. Per germline, CDR1 SGHVS and CDR2 FQNEAQ. CDR3 sequence: CASSLIGRARETQYF. Here the CDR3 DNA reads TGTGCCAGCAGCTTAATCGGGAGGGCCCGAGAGACCCAGTACTTC.

This clonotype has more than one count but fewer than ten. The genes are TRBV18 and TRBJ2-5; 8 bases align to TRBD1. Trimming removed 3 bases from V and 9 bases from J; junction bases left unmatched: 12. This CDR3 has 15 amino acids. CDR1 and CDR2 (germline): KGHSH, LQKENI. The chain's CDR3 is CASSPGTGRLSAQYF. CDR3 nucleotides: TGTGCCAGCTCACCGGGGACAGGACGGCTGTCGGCCCAGTACTTC.

The CDR3 DNA reads as TGTGCCAGCAGACGACTAGCGGGGGGGCCCGGGGAGCTGTTTTTT. Translating gives CASRRLAGGPGELFF. The chain uses TRBV6-1 and TRBJ2-2; 14 positions match TRBD2. There are 15 residues in the CDR3. J lost 6 bases, V lost 6 bases, and 3 bases had no gene match. Germline CDR1 is MNHNS and CDR2 is SASEGT.

In this sample, this clonotype turned up a few times. The chain uses TRBV29-1 and TRBJ2-7; no definite D call. Deletions cut 3 bases from V and 1 base from J, with 10 bases between. Germline V gene sequence: CDR1 SQVTM, CDR2 ANQGSEA. The CDR3 length is 13 residues. In DNA form, the CDR3 reads TGCAGCGTTGAGACCAGCCCTTCCTACGAGCAGTACTTC. This codes for CSVETSPSYEQYF.

The table lists this clonotype with many counts. The V and J genes are TRBV5-1 and TRBJ2-1, with 14 positions matching TRBD2. In germline, CDR1 is SGHRS, CDR2 YFSETQ. V lost 6 bases to trimming and J lost 7 bases; unmatched junction nucleotides: 12. The CDR3 spans 17 residues. DNA of the CDR3: TGCGCCAGCATCCCGACTAGCGGGAGGGTGTTGAAGAATGAGCAGTTCTTC. Translating gives CASIPTSGRVLKNEQFF.

The rearrangement joins TRBV7-9 to TRBJ1-1; D might be TRBD1 (5 bases). Germline loops: CDR1 SEHNR, CDR2 FQNEAQ (reference sequence). The CDR3 contains 15 residues. With 2 bases removed from V and 3 bases from J, the gap between germline ends came to 13 bases. The CDR3 is CASSLLRVLDTEAFF. In DNA, the CDR3 is TGTGCCAGCAGCTTACTCAGGGTCCTCGACACTGAAGCTTTCTTT.

The V call is TRBV7-9, the J call TRBJ2-3, with TRBD1 matching over 7 bases. The V segment lost 4 bases and the J segment 3 bases; nucleotides outside the gene matches: 10. The CDR3 length is 16 residues. Germline CDR1 reads SEHNR; CDR2 reads FQNEAQ (reference sequence). The CDR3 is CASSSQQGNGTDTQYF. The CDR3 nucleotides read TGTGCCAGCAGCTCTCAACAGGGGAATGGAACAGATACGCAGTATTTT.

CDR3 sequence reads: CASSWLLWAGELFF. The CDR3 DNA reads as TGTGCCAGCAGTTGGTTGTTGTGGGCCGGGGAGCTGTTTTTT. The V gene is TRBV12-3 or TRBV12-4, the J gene TRBJ2-2; D not resolved. V was pared by 4 bases and J by 6 bases, with 12 bases between. This CDR3 is 14 amino acids long.

The genes are TRBV7-9 and TRBJ1-2; TRBD1 matches 9 bases. V was clipped by 2 bases and J by 2 bases; unmatched bases: 6. CDR1 and CDR2 (germline): SEHNR, FQNEAQ (reference sequence). The CDR3 has 16 residues. As DNA, the CDR3 is TGTGCCAGCAGCTTACTCGGGACAGGGCCCAACTATGGCTACACCTTC. This gives the protein CASSLLGTGPNYGYTF.

V and J are TRBV20-1 and TRBJ2-7, with TRBD2 matching 9 bases. Germline lookup yields CDR1 DFQATT and CDR2 SNEGSKA (reference sequence). The CDR3 is 16 amino acids. V lost 6 bases and J lost 4; bases outside the gene matches: 16. This CDR3 is CSAIRRERGVGYEQYF. The CDR3 bases are TGCAGTGCCATCCGCCGAGAGCGGGGGGTAGGGTACGAGCAGTACTTC.

In its sample, this clonotype was seen once. The chain's CDR3 is CASSHATGGAYYEQYF. The CDR3 DNA is TGTGCCAGCAGCCATGCGACAGGGGGCGCCTACTACGAGCAGTACTTC. The V call is TRBV7-2, the J call TRBJ2-7; 10 nucleotides match TRBD1. The length of the CDR3 is 16 residues. Germline V gene data show CDR1 as SGHTA and CDR2 as FQGNSA. V lost 5 bases, J lost 3 bases, and 10 bases stayed unmatched. The full variable domain, rest sourced from reference TRBV7-2 and TRBJ2-7, is GAGVSQSPSNKVTEKGKDVELRCDPISGHTALYWYRQSLGQGLEFLIYFQGNSAPDKSGLPSDRFSAERTGGSVSTLTIQRTQQEDSAVYLCASSHATGGAYYEQYFGPGTRLTVT.

This clonotype appeared a few times. V gene TRBV11-2 combines with J gene TRBJ2-1, with 14 positions matching TRBD2. The V gene end was trimmed by 2 bases and the J gene end by 8 bases; junction bases not matched to a gene: 11. CDR1 SGHAT and CDR2 FQNNGV come from the germline V gene. This CDR3 has 18 residues. CDR3 nucleotides: TGTGCCAGCAGCTTACCCCGACTAGCGGGGGGGCCGTGGTATGAGCAGTTCTTC. This translates into CASSLPRLAGGPWYEQFF.

V is TRBV9 and J is TRBJ2-7, with D possibly being TRBD1 or TRBD2 (5 bases each). In germline, CDR1 is SGDLS, CDR2 YYNGEE. Trimming shortened V by 4 bases and J by 3 bases, and 26 bases separated the two germline ends. The CDR3 is 18 amino acids. The CDR3 here is CASSFRDDNHPLHYEQYF. The CDR3 DNA reads TGTGCCAGCAGCTTCCGGGACGACAACCACCCCCTCCACTACGAGCAGTACTTC.

The chain employs TRBV5-6 and TRBJ2-1; D ambiguous. The CDR3 runs 15 residues. The germline V and J ends were trimmed by 1 base and 0 bases, with 8 bases remaining between them. Germline CDR1 is SGHDT and CDR2 is YYEEEE. CDR3 loop: CASSLTLRSYNEQFF. CDR3 nucleotides: TGTGCCAGCAGCTTGACATTACGCTCCTACAATGAGCAGTTCTTC.

The chain recombines TRBV5-1 with TRBJ2-5, with TRBD2 matching over 8 bases. The CDR3 runs 15 residues. The V gene end was trimmed by 0 bases and the J gene end by 4 bases; junction bases not matched to a gene: 5. Germline V gene data show CDR1 as SGHRS and CDR2 as YFSETQ. DNA of the CDR3: TGCGCCAGCAGCTTGGCTAGGACTAGCCTAGAGACCCAGTACTTC. Translated: CASSLARTSLETQYF.

The chain links TRBV4-3 to TRBJ2-7, with TRBD1 identical over 9 bases. This CDR3 has 17 amino acids. From germline, CDR1 is LGHNA and CDR2 YSLEER. V shed 4 bases, J shed 2 bases, and the junction held 12 bases outside the gene matches. This CDR3 reads CASSRKLSGTGTYEQYF. CDR3 bases: TGCGCCAGCAGCCGCAAACTTTCCGGGACAGGGACCTACGAGCAGTACTTC.

The chain links TRBV12-3 or TRBV12-4 to TRBJ2-3; D uncertain. Trimming removed 8 bases from V and 3 bases from J, with 12 bases in between. The CDR3 is 13 residues long. The CDR3 loop reads CASGPGETDTQYF. The CDR3 nucleotides read TGTGCCAGCGGGCCAGGCGAAACAGATACGCAGTATTTT.

The gene calls are TRBV5-1 and TRBJ2-5; possible D gene TRBD1, 6 bases. V gave up 5 bases and J gave up 1 base, with 12 bases separating them. CDR1 SGHRS and CDR2 YFSETQ come from the germline V gene. The CDR3 runs to 14 residues. In DNA form, the CDR3 reads TGCGCCAGCAGTCGGGACAACCGCCAAGAGACCCAGTACTTC. Residues: CASSRDNRQETQYF.

This clonotype was seen a few times. The chain joins TRBV20-1 to TRBJ2-3, with TRBD2 matching over 8 bases. Germline V gene sequence: CDR1 DFQATT, CDR2 SNEGSKA (reference sequence). Germline trimming cut 3 bases from V and 2 bases from J; bases unmatched to any gene: 10. The CDR3 covers 16 residues. CDR3 coding DNA: TGCAGTGCTAGCGGCGGGGGGCGGGGTCCCACAGATACGCAGTATTTT. This gives the protein CSASGGGRGPTDTQYF.

V gene TRBV18 combines with J gene TRBJ2-3; unclear D gene. Deletions cut 5 bases from V and 2 bases from J, with 5 bases between. Per germline, CDR1 KGHSH and CDR2 LQKENI. The CDR3 loop spans 12 amino acids. CDR3 amino acids: CASSMNTDTQYF. The DNA for the CDR3 is TGTGCCAGCTCAATGAACACAGATACGCAGTATTTT.

V and J are TRBV5-1 and TRBJ2-7; TRBD1 or TRBD2 may be the D gene (5 bases each). Germline V CDR1 and CDR2: SGHRS, YFSETQ. The CDR3 runs 13 residues. V lost 0 bases and J lost 9, with 13 bases in between. This CDR3 reads CASSLEGTFGQYF. The CDR3, as DNA: TGCGCCAGCAGCTTGGAGGGGACGTTCGGGCAGTACTTC.

This clonotype has a count of ten or more. The chain employs TRBV10-3 and TRBJ2-6; the match to TRBD1 covers 7 bases. After removal of 2 bases from V and 4 bases from J, the junction contained 8 bases not matched to a gene. CDR3 length: 17 amino acids. Germline CDR1 ENHRY, CDR2 SYGVKD. The CDR3 DNA reads TGTGCCATCAGTGAGACCTCACAGGGGTCCGGGGCCAACGTCCTGACTTTC. This translates into CAISETSQGSGANVLTF.

This clonotype was recorded many times. This sequence joins TRBV21-1 and TRBJ2-1. TRBV21-1 is listed as a pseudogene. This CDR3 is 10 amino acids long. The CDR3 nucleotides read TGTGCCACCGAATTCAATGAGCAGTTCTTC. Protein: CATEFNEQFF.